This TCR beta chain was recovered during a study of a mutant IDH1 vaccine in newly diagnosed glioma. Sequenced by immunoSEQ multiplex PCR; TCRdb stores in-frame clones only, minus some. This repertoire shows some 100,000 clones, about four fifths found once; its top ten account for approximately 7.4%. Deletions cut 0 bases from V and 1 base from J, with 10 bases between. In germline, CDR1 is SGDLS, CDR2 YYNGEE. The CDR3 is 15 amino acids. Regarding time point: baseline, week 1 (first vaccination visit). Sample treatment: pre-vaccination baseline after standard-of-care therapy. This receptor was taken from a woman aged 50 to 65 with glioma. The starting material was PBMCs, obtained from a glioma patient treated with radiotherapy, temozolomide or both. This chain joins TRBV9 and TRBJ1-1; D perhaps matches TRBD1 (6 bases). CDR3 loop: CASSVDGQPNTEAFF. CDR3 DNA sequence: TGTGCCAGCAGCGTAGATGGACAGCCGAACACTGAAGCTTTCTTT.